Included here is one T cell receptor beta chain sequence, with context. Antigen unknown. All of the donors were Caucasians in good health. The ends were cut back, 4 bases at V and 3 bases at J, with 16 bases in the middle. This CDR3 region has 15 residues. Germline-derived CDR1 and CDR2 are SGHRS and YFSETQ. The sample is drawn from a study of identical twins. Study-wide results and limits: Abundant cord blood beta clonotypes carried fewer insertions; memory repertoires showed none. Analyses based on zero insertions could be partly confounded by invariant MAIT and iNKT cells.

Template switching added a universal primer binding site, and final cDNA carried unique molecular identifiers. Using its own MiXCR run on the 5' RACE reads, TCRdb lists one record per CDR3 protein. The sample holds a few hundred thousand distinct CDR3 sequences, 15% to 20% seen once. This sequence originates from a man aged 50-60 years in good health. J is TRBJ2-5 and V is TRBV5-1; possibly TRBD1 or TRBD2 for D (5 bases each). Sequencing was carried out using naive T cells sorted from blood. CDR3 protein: CASSPSAGREETQYF. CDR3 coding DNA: TGCGCCAGCAGCCCATCCGCGGGCAGGGAAGAGACCCAGTACTTC.